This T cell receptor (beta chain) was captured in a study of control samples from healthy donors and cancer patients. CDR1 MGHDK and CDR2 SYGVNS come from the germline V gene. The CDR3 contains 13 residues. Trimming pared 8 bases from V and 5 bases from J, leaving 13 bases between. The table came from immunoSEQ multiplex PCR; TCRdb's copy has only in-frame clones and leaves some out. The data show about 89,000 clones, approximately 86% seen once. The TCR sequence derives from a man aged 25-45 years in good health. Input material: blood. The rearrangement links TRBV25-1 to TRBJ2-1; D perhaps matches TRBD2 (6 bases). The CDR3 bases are TGTGCCAGCCTACGGGGAGGCGACAATGAGCAGTTCTTC. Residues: CASLRGGDNEQFF.